A single sample is the source of the 29 T cell receptor beta chains below, sequenced in a study of blood T cell repertoires in COVID-19. The repertoire was sequenced with immunoSEQ multiplex PCR; TCRdb's copy has only in-frame clones and lacks some. The top ten hold nearly 4% of the sample, which has roughly 130,000 clones, roughly 89% seen once. The sample comprised PBMCs or T cells enriched from blood (not recorded which). The receptors here all came from a woman aged 25-40 years who had recovered from COVID-19.

A remark on this clone: The germline gene is not matched at one end of the junction; a read error may be the cause. The sample contains more than one DNA sequence encoding this CDR3. V and J are TRBV29-1 and TRBJ2-7, with TRBD1 matching over 7 bases. The CDR3 contains 13 residues. CDR1 is SQVTM and CDR2 is ANQGSEA in the germline V gene. CDR3 region: CSVEVRTGYEQYF. The CDR3 nucleotides are TGCAGCGTTGAAGTCCGGACAGGCTACGAGCAATACTTC.

V and J are TRBV28 and TRBJ2-7, with a possible D match to TRBD1 (6 bases). Germline CDR1 MDHEN, CDR2 SYDVKM. Trimming shortened V by 5 bases and J by 3 bases, and 17 bases separated the two germline ends. The CDR3 consists of 15 residues. This CDR3 reads CASSLQTGIVYEQYF. The CDR3 DNA reads as TGTGCCAGCAGTCTACAAACAGGGATTGTCTACGAGCAGTACTTC.

The gene calls are TRBV28 and TRBJ1-2, with 8 bases aligning to TRBD1. This CDR3 has 16 amino acids. The germline V gene encodes CDR1 MDHEN and CDR2 SYDVKM. V shed 4 bases and J 4 bases; nucleotides not matched to a gene: 11. CDR3 DNA sequence: TGTGCCAGCAGTTCCCCCGGGACAGGCCGGTTCTATGGCTACACCTTC. As protein: CASSSPGTGRFYGYTF.

This sequence joins TRBV5-4 and TRBJ2-3; 8 nucleotides line up with TRBD2. CDR1 is SGHNT, CDR2 YYREEE, per germline (reference sequence). CDR3 length: 16 residues. Trimming took 3 bases from V and 5 from J; bases not matched to a gene: 11. The CDR3 here is CASSSRGVRAGDTQYF. DNA for the CDR3: TGTGCCAGCAGCTCGCGGGGGGTGCGAGCCGGAGATACGCAGTATTTT.

This clone was recorded a few times. The chain combines TRBV4-1 with TRBJ1-1; D is unresolved. Trimming took off 1 base at V and 7 bases at J, with 10 bases between the two ends. CDR1 and CDR2 from the germline V gene are MGHRA and YSYEKL. The CDR3 consists of 13 residues. CDR3 in amino acids: CASSQGRGSEAFF. The CDR3 region has the DNA TGCGCCAGCAGCCAAGGTCGGGGTAGTGAAGCTTTCTTT.

The chain links TRBV6-5 to TRBJ1-3; no definite D call. This CDR3 has 15 amino acids. Germline-derived CDR1 and CDR2 are MNHEY and SVGAGI. Between the trimmed V and J ends, which lost 0 bases and 4 bases, there was a span of 10 bases. The CDR3 sequence: CASSYSALTGNTIYF. The CDR3 DNA follows: TGTGCCAGCAGTTACTCGGCACTGACAGGAAACACCATATATTTT.

The chain links TRBV4-3 to TRBJ1-3, with a possible D match to TRBD1 (6 bases). CDR1 is LGHNA, CDR2 YSLEER, per germline. V was clipped by 2 bases and J by 3 bases, with 11 bases between them. CDR3 size: 15 residues. CDR3 in amino acids: CASSQHTGYGNTIYF. The CDR3 nucleotides read TGCGCCAGCAGCCAACACACAGGGTATGGAAACACCATATATTTT.

CDR3 residues: CASSWGQETGELFF. The CDR3 nucleotides read TGCGCCAGCAGCTGGGGACAGGAGACCGGGGAGCTGTTTTTT. This rearrangement joins TRBV5-1 to TRBJ2-2; 8 positions match TRBD1. Germline V gene data show CDR1 as SGHRS and CDR2 as YFSETQ. V trimming: 3 bases; J trimming: 5 bases; junction bases outside the gene matches: 3. This CDR3 has 14 residues. Drawing the rest from reference TRBV5-1 and TRBJ2-2, the complete variable domain is KAGVTQTPRYLIKTRGQQVTLSCSPISGHRSVSWYQQTPGQGLQFLFEYFSETQRNKGNFPGRFSGRQFSNSRSEMNVSTLELGDSALYLCASSWGQETGELFFGEGSRLTVL.

V usage is TRBV5-8 and J usage is TRBJ2-5, with TRBD1 identical over 8 bases. Germline loops: CDR1 SGHTS, CDR2 YDEGEE. V lost 6 bases to trimming and J lost 1 base; unmatched junction nucleotides: 8. CDR3 length: 15 residues. The CDR3 is CASNGQGLFQETQYF. DNA for the CDR3: TGTGCCAGCAACGGACAGGGTTTGTTCCAAGAGACCCAGTACTTC. Full variable domain (outside the CDR3, taken from reference TRBV5-8 and TRBJ2-5): EAGVTQSPTHLIKTRGQQATLRCSPISGHTSVYWYQQALGLGLQFLLWYDEGEERNRGNFPPRFSGRQFPNYSSELNVNALELEDSALYLCASNGQGLFQETQYFGPGTRLLVL.

The chain combines TRBV19 with TRBJ2-7, with 11 bases fitting TRBD1. Germline loops: CDR1 LNHDA, CDR2 SQIVND (reference sequence). The CDR3 extends over 15 amino acids. V lost 7 bases and J lost 4; bases outside the gene matches: 9. The CDR3 nucleotides read TGTGCCAGTACCCAGCCCGGACAGGGGGCGTACGAGCAGTACTTC. Protein product: CASTQPGQGAYEQYF. The full variable domain, its missing parts supplied by reference TRBV19 and TRBJ2-7, is DGGITQSPKYLFRKEGQNVTLSCEQNLNHDAMYWYRQDPGQGLRLIYYSQIVNDFQKGDIAEGYSVSREKKESFPLTVTSAQKNPTAFYLCASTQPGQGAYEQYFGPGTRLTVT.

The chain links TRBV2 to TRBJ2-4; 11 bases fit TRBD2. Germline lookup yields CDR1 SNHLY and CDR2 FYNNEI. The CDR3 has 13 residues. Trimming cost V 6 bases and J 12 bases; bases outside gene matches: 7. CDR3 loop: CASSQGLAGYQYF. The CDR3 DNA reads TGTGCCAGCAGCCAAGGACTAGCGGGCTATCAGTACTTC.

This clone has just one count. The DNA for the CDR3 is TGTGCCAGCAGCCTGCGACAGGGGGCTGTGAACACTGAAGCTTTCTTT. This sequence encodes CASSLRQGAVNTEAFF. This chain links TRBV11-1 with TRBJ1-1; 10 bases agree with TRBD1. Germline loops: CDR1 SGHAT, CDR2 FQDESV (reference sequence). Trimming cost V 5 bases and J 0 bases; bases outside gene matches: 6. The CDR3 contains 16 residues.

The V call is TRBV25-1, the J call TRBJ1-6, with D possibly being TRBD1 (5 bases). Trimming pared 7 bases from V and 3 bases from J, leaving 10 bases between. This CDR3 spans 14 amino acids. The germline V gene encodes CDR1 MGHDK and CDR2 SYGVNS. This CDR3 is CASIGQGYNSPLHF. CDR3 bases: TGTGCCAGCATAGGGCAGGGCTATAATTCACCCCTCCACTTT.

This clone showed up just a few times. This rearrangement joins TRBV28 to TRBJ1-1; the match to TRBD1 covers 7 bases. CDR1 and CDR2 (germline): MDHEN, SYDVKM. J gave up 8 bases and V 6 bases, and 12 bases lay outside the gene matches. This CDR3 contains 14 residues. As DNA, the CDR3 is TGTGCCAGCAGCCTTATGGGTCGACAGGGAGAAGCTTTCTTT. The encoded protein is CASSLMGRQGEAFF.

CDR3 region: CSVGMGADYGYTF. The DNA of the CDR3 is TGCAGCGTTGGAATGGGCGCTGACTATGGCTACACCTTC. The chain uses TRBV29-1 and TRBJ1-2; D ambiguous. V lost 4 bases and J lost 3, with 12 bases in between. The CDR3 is 13 amino acids. Germline V gene data show CDR1 as SQVTM and CDR2 as ANQGSEA.

The chain recombines TRBV30 with TRBJ2-7; 7 bases agree with TRBD2. The CDR3 runs to 13 residues. Germline assignment: CDR1 GTSNPN and CDR2 SVGIG (reference sequence). V lost 2 bases and J lost 2; bases outside the gene matches: 3. The CDR3 nucleotides read TGTGCCTGGAGTTCCGGACTAGCCTACGAGCAGTACTTC. Protein: CAWSSGLAYEQYF.

This clone was observed a few times. The chain is built from TRBV20-1 and TRBJ2-2; tentatively, D is TRBD1 (6 bases). The CDR3 totals 14 residues. The ends were cut back, 3 bases at V and 6 bases at J, with 14 bases in the middle. CDR1 and CDR2 from the germline V gene are DFQATT and SNEGSKA (reference sequence). The CDR3 bases are TGCAGTGCTAGTCTGCGGAAGGGGGCCGGGGAGCTGTTTTTT. It codes for CSASLRKGAGELFF.

The chain recombines TRBV3-1 (or the pseudogene TRBV3-2) with TRBJ2-3; D gene uncertain. This CDR3 is 15 amino acids long. CDR1 and CDR2 (germline): LGHDT, YNNKEL (reference sequence). Trimming removed 0 bases at V and 2 bases at J, with 9 bases between. CDR3 loop: CASSQDQANTDTQYF. The CDR3 DNA follows: TGTGCCAGCAGCCAAGATCAGGCTAACACAGATACGCAGTATTTT.

The chain recombines TRBV4-3 with TRBJ1-1; no definite D call. The V end was cut by 2 bases, the J end by 1 base, with 17 bases between. This CDR3 has 17 residues. Germline V gene sequence: CDR1 LGHNA, CDR2 YSLEER. The CDR3 is CASSQLGHRLKNTEAFF. DNA for the CDR3: TGCGCCAGCAGCCAACTGGGCCACCGCCTGAAGAACACTGAAGCTTTCTTT.

The CDR3 sequence: CSVSTGGRGTEAFF. DNA for the CDR3: TGCAGCGTCTCTACGGGAGGGAGGGGTACTGAAGCTTTCTTT. V is TRBV29-1 and J is TRBJ1-1; tentative D call: TRBD1 (5 bases). The germline V gene has CDR1 SQVTM and CDR2 ANQGSEA. The CDR3 has 14 amino acids. Trimming removed 6 bases at V and 5 bases at J, with 19 bases between.

This clone has just one count. The rearrangement links TRBV28 to TRBJ1-6; 7 bases align to TRBD1. Losses at the gene ends were 5 bases for V and 5 bases for J; bases not matched to a gene: 12. The V gene's germline CDR1 is MDHEN and CDR2 SYDVKM. This CDR3 contains 17 residues. The CDR3, as DNA: TGTGCCAGCAGTCCTCACCCGGGACAGCGGAATAATTCACCCCTCCACTTT. It is translated as CASSPHPGQRNNSPLHF.

The chain is built from TRBV19 and TRBJ1-1; 8 bases are shared with TRBD1. J gave up 1 base and V 5 bases, and 3 bases lay outside the gene matches. This CDR3 is built from 14 residues. Germline V lookup: CDR1 LNHDA, CDR2 SQIVND (reference sequence). CDR3 region: CASSAGGTNTEAFF. CDR3 coding DNA: TGTGCCAGTAGTGCAGGGGGCACGAACACTGAAGCTTTCTTT.

The rearrangement links TRBV12-3 or TRBV12-4 to TRBJ2-1; a weak D match, TRBD2 (7 bases). The CDR3 has 13 amino acids. Trimming shortened V by 10 bases and J by 5 bases, and 15 bases separated the two germline ends. In nucleotides, the CDR3 is TGTGCCACCGGAAGGGGGGGAAACAATGAGCAGTTCTTC. Translating it yields CATGRGGNNEQFF.

This chain joins TRBV12-3 or TRBV12-4 and TRBJ1-2; D not certain. V lost 6 bases, J lost 3 bases, and 11 bases lay in between. The CDR3 is 13 amino acids. DNA for the CDR3: TGTGCCAGCAGCCAGGATACCGACTATGGCTACACCTTC. It translates to CASSQDTDYGYTF.

The rearrangement uses TRBV9 and TRBJ2-3, with D tentatively TRBD2 (6 bases). This CDR3 is 15 amino acids long. The germline V and J ends were trimmed by 0 bases and 0 bases, with 8 bases remaining between them. CDR1 is SGDLS, CDR2 YYNGEE, per germline. DNA of the CDR3: TGTGCCAGCAGCGTAGGGGGGAGGAGCACAGATACGCAGTATTTT. Translation gives CASSVGGRSTDTQYF.

This sequence joins TRBV7-2 and TRBJ1-1, with D perhaps matching TRBD1 (5 bases). The CDR3 length is 15 residues. V dropped 1 base and J dropped 5 bases, with 14 bases sitting between them. Germline CDR1 reads SGHTA; CDR2 reads FQGNSA. CDR3 in amino acids: CASSLGTGSWTEAFF. In DNA, the CDR3 is TGTGCCAGCAGCTTAGGAACAGGTAGTTGGACTGAAGCTTTCTTT.

CDR3 coding DNA: TGCGCCAGCAGCTTCGTAGCGAACACCGGGGAGCTGTTTTTT. Translation gives CASSFVANTGELFF. The J gene is TRBJ2-2, the V gene TRBV5-1, with D uncertain. The CDR3 loop spans 14 amino acids. V was pared by 2 bases and J by 0 bases, with 5 bases between. Germline assignment: CDR1 SGHRS and CDR2 YFSETQ.

The chain links TRBV2 to TRBJ1-2, with D maybe TRBD1 (6 bases). Trimming took 9 bases from V and 4 from J, leaving 15 bases between them. Germline CDR1 reads SNHLY; CDR2 reads FYNNEI. CDR3 length: 13 amino acids. The CDR3 region is CASALGGGYGYTF. CDR3 nucleotides: TGTGCCAGTGCCCTAGGGGGGGGCTATGGCTACACCTTC.

The chain links TRBV24-1 to TRBJ2-1, with D possibly matching TRBD1 (6 bases). Germline assignment: CDR1 KGHDR and CDR2 SFDVKD. V lost 7 bases and J lost 3, with 9 bases in between. CDR3 length: 13 amino acids. The CDR3 DNA is TGTGCCACCAGAGCGACAGGCTACAATGAGCAGTTCTTC. Its translation: CATRATGYNEQFF.